These T cell receptor beta chains were read from a single sample in a study of CD4 and CD8 cells across lung adenocarcinoma regions. TCRdb recomputed calls from the PCR reads with MiXCR, one row per CDR3 protein. The data contain tens of thousands of distinct CDR3 sequences, 52% of them singletons. Material: CD4+ T cells from the center of a lung tumor. Every receptor here comes from a male donor with lung adenocarcinoma. The CD4 and CD8 labels of this study may be unreliable. The CDR3 runs from the conserved cysteine through the conserved F or W. The D gene is left open where the match is weak. A row's size may be missing; if present it is once, few, many or a size class.

j_call: TRBJ1-4; clone_size: .; v_call: TRBV6-1; d_call: .; cdr3_aa: CASSNGGREKLFF; cdr3_nt: TGTGCCAGCAGCAACGGGGGTCGAGAAAAACTGTTTTTT
j_call: TRBJ2-1; clone_size: many; v_call: TRBV6-5; d_call: .; cdr3_aa: CASSWRTDNEQFF; cdr3_nt: TGTGCCAGCAGTTGGAGGACAGACAATGAGCAGTTCTTC
j_call: TRBJ2-3; clone_size: once; v_call: TRBV12-3/TRBV12-4; d_call: TRBD2; cdr3_aa: CASSGTSGSGSTDIQYF; cdr3_nt: TGTGCCAGCAGTGGGACTAGCGGGAGTGGTAGCACAGATATTCAGTATTTT
j_call: TRBJ2-3; clone_size: .; v_call: TRBV6-5; d_call: .; cdr3_aa: CAGSLMKNIQYF; cdr3_nt: TGTGCGGGCAGTTTAATGAAAAACATTCAGTATTTT
j_call: TRBJ2-2; clone_size: .; v_call: TRBV10-3; d_call: .; cdr3_aa: CAAFQALSTEELFF; cdr3_nt: TGTGCCGCCTTCCAGGCTCTGAGCACCGAGGAGCTGTTTTTT
j_call: TRBJ2-1; clone_size: many; v_call: TRBV4-1; d_call: .; cdr3_aa: CASSRQAVAYNEQFF; cdr3_nt: TGCGCCAGCAGCCGCCAAGCGGTGGCTTACAATGAGCAGTTCTTC
j_call: TRBJ2-3; clone_size: .; v_call: TRBV24-1; d_call: .; cdr3_aa: CATSGGTDTQYF; cdr3_nt: TGTGCCACCAGTGGGGGCACAGATACGCAGTATTTT
j_call: TRBJ2-3; clone_size: few; v_call: TRBV11-1; d_call: .; cdr3_aa: CASSPSPTDTQYF; cdr3_nt: TGTGCCAGCAGCCCCTCCCCCACAGATACGCAGTATTTT
j_call: TRBJ2-4; clone_size: .; v_call: TRBV27; d_call: .; cdr3_aa: CASSLGRQSGDQKTQYF; cdr3_nt: TGTGCCAGCAGTTTAGGCCGGCAATCAGGAGACCAAAAGACTCAGTACTTC
j_call: TRBJ2-3; clone_size: .; v_call: TRBV6-5; d_call: .; cdr3_aa: CARRLQSGITEAQYF; cdr3_nt: TGTGCCAGGAGACTCCAGTCCGGAATCACCGAGGCGCAGTATTTT
j_call: TRBJ2-7; clone_size: many; v_call: TRBV7-2; d_call: .; cdr3_aa: CASSSYLRTYEQYF; cdr3_nt: TGTGCCAGCAGCAGCTATCTGAGAACCTACGAGCAGTACTTC
j_call: TRBJ2-3; clone_size: once; v_call: TRBV27; d_call: .; cdr3_aa: CASSAGLGGCDKETQYF; cdr3_nt: TGTGCCAGCAGTGCGGGGCTCGGGGGTTGTGACAAAGAGACCCAGTATTTT
j_call: TRBJ1-1; clone_size: .; v_call: TRBV3-1; d_call: TRBD1; cdr3_aa: CASSLRQGTTEAFF; cdr3_nt: TGTGCCAGCAGCCTCCGACAGGGGACCACTGAAGCTTTCTTT
j_call: TRBJ2-6; clone_size: .; v_call: TRBV28; d_call: TRBD1; cdr3_aa: CASSPTGLGSYEQSF; cdr3_nt: TGTGCCAGCAGTCCGACAGGGCTGGGCTCCTACGAGCAGTCCTTC
j_call: TRBJ2-3; clone_size: medium-sized; v_call: TRBV6-1; d_call: .; cdr3_aa: CASTGQKELTDTQYF; cdr3_nt: TGTGCCAGCACTGGTCAGAAGGAACTCACAGATACGCAGTATTTT
j_call: TRBJ2-1; clone_size: .; v_call: TRBV6-1; d_call: .; cdr3_aa: CASSLFASVNAQFF; cdr3_nt: TGTGCCAGCAGTCTCTTTGCTAGCGTAAATGCGCAGTTTTTC
j_call: TRBJ1-6; clone_size: many; v_call: TRBV6-1; d_call: TRBD1; cdr3_aa: CASQGDYNSPLHF; cdr3_nt: TGTGCCAGCCAGGGGGACTATAATTCACCCCTCCACTTT
j_call: TRBJ2-2; clone_size: .; v_call: TRBV10-3; d_call: .; cdr3_aa: CATLQAVNTGKQFF; cdr3_nt: TGTGCCACCCTGCAAGCCGTGAACACCGGGAAGCAGTTTTTT
j_call: TRBJ2-4; clone_size: once; v_call: TRBV7-2; d_call: .; cdr3_aa: CASSSDRSLALNIQYF; cdr3_nt: TGTGCCAGCAGTTCGGACAGAAGCTTAGCGTTAAACATTCAGTACTTC
j_call: TRBJ2-3; clone_size: .; v_call: TRBV27; d_call: .; cdr3_aa: CASSLVGRAENTQYF; cdr3_nt: TGTGCCAGCAGCTTGGTGGGGAGAGCCGAAAACACGCAGTATTTC
j_call: TRBJ2-1; clone_size: large; v_call: TRBV6-5; d_call: TRBD2; cdr3_aa: CASSYSTSGIFEQFF; cdr3_nt: TGTGCCAGCAGTTACTCGACTAGCGGGATTTTTGAGCAGTTCTTC
j_call: TRBJ1-6; clone_size: many; v_call: TRBV14; d_call: .; cdr3_aa: CASSLGWNSPLHF; cdr3_nt: TGTGCCAGCAGCCTCGGGTGGAATTCACCCCTCCACTTT
j_call: TRBJ2-1; clone_size: .; v_call: TRBV6-1; d_call: .; cdr3_aa: CASSEQPQGNEQFF; cdr3_nt: TGTGCCAGCAGTGAACAGCCTCAGGGCAATGAGCAGTTCTTC
j_call: TRBJ2-3; clone_size: .; v_call: TRBV27; d_call: .; cdr3_aa: CASSPLGRWAKDTQYF; cdr3_nt: TGTGCCAGCAGTCCACTGGGGCGGTGGGCCAAAGACACTCAGTATTTT
j_call: TRBJ2-4; clone_size: .; v_call: TRBV10-2; d_call: .; cdr3_aa: CATGQSAADTQYF; cdr3_nt: TGCGCCACGGGTCAGAGCGCCGCAGATACTCAGTACTTC
j_call: TRBJ2-5; clone_size: .; v_call: TRBV3-1; d_call: TRBD2; cdr3_aa: CASSQSTGTIIFF; cdr3_nt: TGTGCCAGCAGCCAGTCAACCGGGACTATAATATTCTTC
j_call: TRBJ2-5; clone_size: .; v_call: TRBV6-2/TRBV6-3; d_call: .; cdr3_aa: CASTHMGETQYF; cdr3_nt: TGTGCCAGCACCCATATGGGGGAGACCCAGTACTTC
j_call: TRBJ1-1; clone_size: many; v_call: TRBV6-5; d_call: .; cdr3_aa: CASSYSYTQDTEAFF; cdr3_nt: TGTGCCAGCAGTTACTCGTACACTCAGGACACTGAAGCTTTCTTT
j_call: TRBJ2-7; clone_size: .; v_call: TRBV27; d_call: .; cdr3_aa: CASGGNGVSDTDTQYF; cdr3_nt: TGTGCCAGCGGGGGAAACGGGGTTTCGGACACAGATACGCAGTACTTC
j_call: TRBJ2-7; clone_size: many; v_call: TRBV27; d_call: .; cdr3_aa: CASSLFGSFSYEQYF; cdr3_nt: TGTGCCAGCAGTTTATTCGGGTCCTTCTCCTACGAGCAGTACTTC
j_call: TRBJ2-3; clone_size: few; v_call: TRBV27; d_call: .; cdr3_aa: CASSPGRGGSGTETQYF; cdr3_nt: TGTGCCAGCAGTCCTGGCCGCGGGGGCTCTGGGACAGAGACCCAGTATTTT
j_call: TRBJ1-6; clone_size: many; v_call: TRBV12-3/TRBV12-4; d_call: .; cdr3_aa: CASKGGSYNSPLHF; cdr3_nt: TGTGCCAGCAAGGGAGGCTCCTATAATTCACCCCTCCACTTT
j_call: TRBJ2-5; clone_size: .; v_call: TRBV27; d_call: .; cdr3_aa: CASSPGRGARDTETQYF; cdr3_nt: TGTGCCAGCAGTCCGGGGCGAGGGGCTCGTGACACAGAGACCCAGTACTTT
j_call: TRBJ2-5; clone_size: .; v_call: TRBV6-1; d_call: .; cdr3_aa: CASSAGEGGSDPDTQYF; cdr3_nt: TGTGCCAGCAGTGCGGGGGAGGGGGGCAGTGACCCAGATACCCAGTACTTC
j_call: TRBJ1-6; clone_size: .; v_call: TRBV20-1; d_call: .; cdr3_aa: CSARGLGRGWNSPLHF; cdr3_nt: TGCAGTGCTAGGGGCTTGGGGAGGGGATGGAATTCACCCCTCCACTTT
j_call: TRBJ2-1; clone_size: .; v_call: TRBV6-8; d_call: .; cdr3_aa: CASSYPAQFF; cdr3_nt: TGTGCCAGCAGTTATCCGGCGCAGTTCTTC
j_call: TRBJ2-6; clone_size: few; v_call: TRBV27; d_call: .; cdr3_aa: CASSSGSGANVLTF; cdr3_nt: TGTGCCAGCAGTTCGGGCTCTGGGGCCAACGTCCTGACTTTC
j_call: TRBJ2-1; clone_size: .; v_call: TRBV20-1; d_call: .; cdr3_aa: CSAGPSEQFF; cdr3_nt: TGCAGTGCCGGGCCATCGGAGCAGTTCTTC
j_call: TRBJ2-3; clone_size: .; v_call: TRBV27; d_call: .; cdr3_aa: CASSPGRGGCETDTQYF; cdr3_nt: TGTGCCAGCAGTCCGGGCCGAGGGGGTTGTGAGACAGATACGCAGTATTTT
j_call: TRBJ2-2; clone_size: once; v_call: TRBV6-1; d_call: .; cdr3_aa: CASGLQAVSPDALFF; cdr3_nt: TGTGCCAGCGGACTCCAGGCCGTGAGTCCCGATGCGCTGTTTTTT
j_call: TRBJ1-6; clone_size: .; v_call: TRBV6-1; d_call: .; cdr3_aa: CASSLPSGRSYEQHF; cdr3_nt: TGTGCCAGCAGCCTCCCTAGCGGGAGGTCCTACGAGCAGCACTTT
j_call: TRBJ2-2; clone_size: .; v_call: TRBV6-1; d_call: TRBD1; cdr3_aa: CASGLQAGSTGALFF; cdr3_nt: TGTGCCAGCGGACTCCAGGCCGGAAGCACAGGGGCGCTGTTTTTT
j_call: TRBJ2-2; clone_size: .; v_call: TRBV6-1; d_call: .; cdr3_aa: CAGTPAGSTDAQFF; cdr3_nt: TGTGCGGGCACCCCGGCGGGGAGCACAGATGCGCAGTTTTTT
j_call: TRBJ2-7; clone_size: .; v_call: TRBV25-1; d_call: .; cdr3_aa: CASSALERGGGNAQYF; cdr3_nt: TGTGCCAGCAGTGCGTTAGAGAGGGGGGGCGGCAATGCGCAGTACTTC
j_call: TRBJ2-7; clone_size: .; v_call: TRBV11-3; d_call: .; cdr3_aa: CASSFYNEQYF; cdr3_nt: TGTGCCAGCAGCTTTTACAATGAGCAGTACTTC
j_call: TRBJ2-2; clone_size: .; v_call: TRBV7-2; d_call: TRBD1; cdr3_aa: CASSFGGTGYTGELFF; cdr3_nt: TGTGCCAGCAGCTTTGGTGGGACAGGGTACACCGGGGAGCTGTTTTTT
j_call: TRBJ2-3; clone_size: .; v_call: TRBV6-1; d_call: TRBD2; cdr3_aa: CAAGGSFPDTQYF; cdr3_nt: TGTGCCGCGGGGGGTTCGTTTCCAGATACGCAGTATTTT
j_call: TRBJ2-3; clone_size: .; v_call: TRBV4-1; d_call: .; cdr3_aa: CGRSATDTQYF; cdr3_nt: TGCGGCAGGAGCGCGACAGACACGCAGTATTTT
j_call: TRBJ2-3; clone_size: .; v_call: TRBV27; d_call: .; cdr3_aa: CASRTGVSTGAQYF; cdr3_nt: TGTGCCAGCCGAACGGGTGTCAGCACCGGGGCGCAGTATTTT
j_call: TRBJ2-7; clone_size: many; v_call: TRBV15; d_call: TRBD1; cdr3_aa: CATSRSTGGDEQYF; cdr3_nt: TGTGCCACCAGCAGATCGACAGGGGGCGACGAGCAGTACTTC
j_call: TRBJ2-1; clone_size: few; v_call: TRBV9; d_call: .; cdr3_aa: CASSVGDRLNEQFF; cdr3_nt: TGTGCCAGCAGCGTAGGCGATCGACTCAATGAGCAGTTCTTC
j_call: TRBJ2-1; clone_size: medium-sized; v_call: TRBV6-1; d_call: .; cdr3_aa: CASSELALIF; cdr3_nt: TGTGCCAGCAGTGAATTAGCTCTGATCTTC
j_call: TRBJ2-7; clone_size: medium-sized; v_call: TRBV6-1; d_call: .; cdr3_aa: CASSENPSVPYEQYF; cdr3_nt: TGTGCCAGCAGTGAGAATCCTAGCGTCCCCTACGAGCAGTACTTC
j_call: TRBJ2-5; clone_size: .; v_call: TRBV27; d_call: TRBD1; cdr3_aa: CASRGKGGWVTDTQYF; cdr3_nt: TGTGCCAGCAGGGGAAAAGGGGGCTGGGTCACAGATACCCAGTACTTC
j_call: TRBJ2-1; clone_size: .; v_call: TRBV9; d_call: TRBD2; cdr3_aa: CASSPQPSSGRVNEQFF; cdr3_nt: TGTGCCAGCAGCCCCCAGCCCAGTAGCGGGAGGGTCAATGAGCAGTTCTTC
j_call: TRBJ2-5; clone_size: .; v_call: TRBV6-1; d_call: .; cdr3_aa: CGRGVFAGRGSFDQKTQYF; cdr3_nt: TGTGGCAGGGGTGTTTTCGCGGGGCGCGGGAGCTTTGACCAAAAGACCCAGTACTTC